This entry lists 32 T cell receptor beta chains sequenced from one sample in a study of read filtering for tumor transcriptome and immune sequencing. From 300 to 450 ng of RNA, a library with molecular barcoded alpha/delta and beta/gamma adaptors was made. MiXCR was run by TCRdb on the reads, yielding one entry per CDR3 protein. The sample records 50,000 or so distinct CDR3 sequences, about an eighth being singletons. The sequenced material came from a population of CD138-negative cells sorted from bone marrow. The source is a donor over 35 with multiple myeloma.

This clonotype was observed at least ten times. CDR3 loop: CASSRSGTEFYEQYF. Written as DNA, the CDR3 is TGTGCCAGCAGCCGGTCCGGGACAGAATTCTACGAGCAGTACTTC. The chain uses TRBV12-3 or TRBV12-4 and TRBJ2-7, with 7 bases lining up with TRBD1. The CDR3 extends over 15 amino acids. J was trimmed by 3 bases and V by 6 bases; bases with no gene match: 11.

This clonotype was seen a handful of times. With a much larger clone just one base away, this may be a read error. The rearrangement joins TRBV7-9 to TRBJ2-6, with no clear D. CDR3 length: 15 amino acids. The germline V and J ends were trimmed by 5 bases and 1 base, with 9 bases remaining between them. Looked up from germline, CDR1 is SEHNR and CDR2 is FQNEAQ (reference sequence). CDR3 DNA: TGTGCCAGCAGCCAGGACGGGTCTGGGGCCAACGTCCTGACTTTC. Translating gives CASSQDGSGANVLTF.

This clonotype has a count of ten or more. The rearrangement links TRBV4-1 to TRBJ2-1; D might be TRBD2 (6 bases). This CDR3 is 15 amino acids long. Trimming cost V 0 bases and J 5 bases, with 11 bases left between them. Germline assignment: CDR1 MGHRA and CDR2 YSYEKL. The CDR3 nucleotides are TGCGCCAGCAGCCAAGATGGAGGGACCCACAATGAGCAGTTCTTC. This encodes CASSQDGGTHNEQFF.

This clonotype was picked up many times. This sequence joins TRBV11-2 and TRBJ2-1; possibly TRBD2 for D (5 bases). Germline V gene sequence: CDR1 SGHAT, CDR2 FQNNGV. Trimming left V 6 bases short and J 1 base short, with 22 bases between. The CDR3 extends over 18 amino acids. CDR3 residues: CASRPLRRGSSSYNEQFF. In DNA, the CDR3 is TGTGCCAGCAGGCCTCTCAGACGGGGTTCGTCATCCTACAATGAGCAGTTCTTC.

This clonotype was observed at least ten times. The chain is built from TRBV20-1 and TRBJ1-5; the D is unclear. The length of the CDR3 is 14 residues. Germline V gives CDR1 DFQATT, CDR2 SNEGSKA (reference sequence). Between the trimmed V and J ends, which lost 0 bases and 2 bases, there was a span of 8 bases. The CDR3 sequence is CSARDGWGNQPQHF. The CDR3 nucleotides are TGCAGTGCTAGAGATGGTTGGGGCAATCAGCCCCAGCATTTT.

In regard to this clonotype: A much larger clone sits a single nucleotide away, making a read error possible. The J gene is TRBJ2-7, the V gene TRBV14; D not certain. The germline V gene has CDR1 SGHDN and CDR2 FVKESK. The CDR3 loop spans 15 amino acids. CDR3 DNA sequence: TGTGCCAGCAGCCCGGCCGGCAGGAGCTCCTACGAGCAGTGCTTC. This codes for CASSPAGRSSYEQCF.

This chain connects TRBV7-3 to TRBJ2-3; D gene uncertain. CDR1 and CDR2 from the germline V gene are SGHTA and FQGTGA. V was cut by 3 bases and J by 4 bases, with 5 bases left in between. This CDR3 region has 12 residues. The CDR3 protein is CASSFGSDTQYF. CDR3 coding DNA: TGTGCCAGCAGCTTCGGTTCAGATACGCAGTATTTT.

This clonotype was detected many times. The rearrangement uses TRBV7-9 and TRBJ1-1; D not certain. Germline loops: CDR1 SEHNR, CDR2 FQNEAQ (reference sequence). The CDR3 spans 13 residues. V was cut by 5 bases and J by 1 base, with 8 bases left in between. CDR3 DNA: TGTGCCAGCAGCGCACAGCCGAACACTGAAGCTTTCTTT. Its translation: CASSAQPNTEAFF. Full variable domain (remainder filled in from reference TRBV7-9 and TRBJ1-1): DTGVSQNPRHKITKRGQNVTFRCDPISEHNRLYWYRQTLGQGPEFLTYFQNEAQLEKSRLLSDRFSAERPKGSFSTLEIQRTEQGDSAMYLCASSAQPNTEAFFGQGTRLTVV.

This clonotype was counted at least ten times. The genes are TRBV14 and TRBJ2-1, with a weak D call TRBD2 (5 bases). The germline V gene encodes CDR1 SGHDN and CDR2 FVKESK. The CDR3 runs 14 residues. The ends were cut back, 3 bases at V and 9 bases at J, with 15 bases in the middle. CDR3 sequence (DNA): TGTGCCAGCAGCCAGGACTTTCTAGCTTCTGAGCAGTTCTTC. Translated, it gives CASSQDFLASEQFF.

This clonotype was recorded at least ten times. The rearrangement joins TRBV5-1 to TRBJ1-2, with D unresolved. The CDR3 is made up of 16 amino acids. V was cut by 4 bases and J by 4 bases, with 20 bases left in between. Looked up from germline, CDR1 is SGHRS and CDR2 is YFSETQ. The DNA of the CDR3 is TGCGCCAGCAGCCGGCGGGATGTCACGGACCCCTATGGCTACACCTTC. This encodes CASSRRDVTDPYGYTF.

This clonotype came up many times. The rearrangement links TRBV20-1 to TRBJ2-1, with 10 positions matching TRBD2. The CDR3 has 14 residues. V lost 5 bases, J lost 8 bases, and 9 bases stayed unmatched. Germline-derived CDR1 and CDR2 are DFQATT and SNEGSKA (reference sequence). In nucleotides, the CDR3 is TGCAGTGCTTCAAGCGGGGGGGGGGCCTATGAGCAGTTCTTC. Translation: CSASSGGGAYEQFF.

This clonotype came up many times. The rearrangement joins TRBV12-3 or TRBV12-4 to TRBJ2-1, with 9 bases aligning to TRBD1. The trim removed 6 bases at V and 0 bases at J, leaving 24 bases unmatched. The CDR3 extends over 22 amino acids. CDR3: CASSPLLRFWTGVQSSYNEQFF. CDR3 in DNA: TGTGCCAGCAGCCCACTCCTTCGGTTTTGGACAGGGGTCCAGAGCTCCTACAATGAGCAGTTCTTC.

This clonotype was seen repeatedly, ten times or more. The J gene is TRBJ1-1, the V gene TRBV7-9, with D perhaps matching TRBD1 (6 bases). CDR3 length equals 16 residues. The V gene's germline CDR1 is SEHNR and CDR2 FQNEAQ (reference sequence). V was shortened by 2 bases and J by 10 bases, with 23 bases between the two germline ends. The CDR3 spells CASSLLGSGDTRGAFF. CDR3 sequence (DNA): TGTGCCAGCAGCTTATTGGGGTCGGGGGACACCAGAGGAGCTTTCTTT.

In regard to this clonotype: A far bigger clonotype differs at one base, so this is likely a read error. This chain connects TRBV4-3 to TRBJ2-1, with a possible D match to TRBD2 (6 bases). This CDR3 has 17 residues. The germline V and J ends were trimmed by 0 bases and 6 bases, with 18 bases remaining between them. Germline V CDR1 and CDR2: LGHNA, YSLEER. The DNA of the CDR3 is TGCGCCAGCAGCCAAGATATATTCCGACTAGGTAGCAATGAGCAGTTCTTC. Amino acid sequence: CASSQDIFRLGSNEQFF.

A few counts support this clonotype. Being one base from a much bigger clone, this may be a read error. This rearrangement joins TRBV12-3 or TRBV12-4 to TRBJ1-6; D not certain. CDR3 size: 13 residues. V shed 1 base and J shed 10 bases, with 8 bases lying between them. The CDR3 sequence: CASSLGGGSPLHF. The CDR3 DNA reads as TGTGCCAGCAGTTTAGGGGGTGGCTCACCCCTCCACTTT.

This clonotype is a singleton in its sample. A far larger clone is just one base off, so this is likely a read error. This chain uses TRBV4-2 with TRBJ2-1; 7 bases match TRBD2. The better agreement between TRBJ2-5 and the DNA end casts doubt on the J call. There are 18 residues in the CDR3. CDR1 is LGHNA, CDR2 YNFKEQ, per germline. CDR3 sequence reads: CASSQTGGAGGAQGTQYF. In DNA, the CDR3 is TGTGCCAGCAGCCAAACGGGGGGAGCTGGCGGGGCCCAAGGGACCCAGTACTTC.

Comment on this clonotype: A far larger clone differs by one base, so this is likely a read error. The V call is TRBV5-4, the J call TRBJ2-2, with TRBD2 matching 8 bases. V trimming: 4 bases; J trimming: 3 bases; junction bases outside the gene matches: 11. This CDR3 spans 17 amino acids. Germline V lookup: CDR1 SGHNT, CDR2 YYREEE (reference sequence). The CDR3 here is CASSLTDIAGHTGELFF. The CDR3 DNA reads as TGTGCCAGCAGCCTGACTGATATAGCGGGACACACCGGGGAGCTGTTTTTT. The full variable domain, completed using reference TRBV5-4 and TRBJ2-2, is ETGVTQSPTHLIKTRGQQVTLRCSSQSGHNTVSWYQQALGQGPQFIFQYYREEENGRGNFPPRFSGLQFPNYSSELNVNALELDDSALYLCASSLTDIAGHTGELFFGEGSRLTVL.

There are many counts of this clonotype. A much larger clone differs by one base, so this may be a read error. J is TRBJ2-1 and V is TRBV5-1; D uncertain. The CDR3 spans 16 residues. Germline values: CDR1 SGHRS, CDR2 YFSETQ. CDR3 region: CASSLQVTRSYNERFF. The CDR3 region has the DNA TGCGCCAGCAGCTTGCAAGTTACCCGCTCCTACAATGAGCGGTTCTTC.

This clonotype appeared many times. The chain recombines TRBV19 with TRBJ2-2; D perhaps matches TRBD2 (5 bases). Trimming took 7 bases from V and 6 from J, leaving 18 bases between them. The CDR3 runs 15 residues. The germline gives CDR1 LNHDA, CDR2 SQIVND (reference sequence). In DNA, the CDR3 is TGTGCCAGTACCCTGTATCTGAGCGGTGCCGGGGAGCTGTTTTTT. Translated, it gives CASTLYLSGAGELFF.

This clonotype was counted at least ten times. The chain carries TRBV29-1 and TRBJ2-7; D is perhaps TRBD2 (5 bases). The V gene lost 4 bases and the J gene lost 5 bases, with 18 bases spanning the gap. Germline CDR1 reads SQVTM; CDR2 reads ANQGSEA. This CDR3 has 14 amino acids. The CDR3 loop reads CSVGGDSRLDEQYF. The DNA of the CDR3 is TGCAGCGTTGGGGGAGATTCGAGGCTTGACGAGCAGTACTTC.

This clonotype occurred many times. The rearrangement uses TRBV30 and TRBJ2-1; D perhaps matches TRBD1 (5 bases). This CDR3 comprises 15 residues. CDR1 and CDR2 (germline): GTSNPN, SVGIG (reference sequence). The V and J ends lost 3 bases and 4 bases respectively, with 16 bases between them. CDR3 nucleotides: TGTGCCTGGAGGAAACAGGCGACTGCTTACAATGAGCAGTTCTTC. It yields the protein CAWRKQATAYNEQFF.

This clonotype was recorded at least ten times. DNA for the CDR3: TGCAGCGTTTCCGAGGGTACCGTCTACGAGCAGTACTTC. This translates into CSVSEGTVYEQYF. The rearrangement uses TRBV29-1 and TRBJ2-7, with D possibly being TRBD2 (5 bases). Trimming took 5 bases from V and 3 from J, leaving 14 bases between them. Per the germline V gene, CDR1 is SQVTM and CDR2 is ANQGSEA. This CDR3 has 13 residues.

Ten or more counts support this clonotype. The J gene is TRBJ2-2, the V gene TRBV2; D is possibly TRBD2 (5 bases). The CDR3 is made up of 16 amino acids. Trimming left V 1 base short and J 4 bases short, with 13 bases between. The germline gives CDR1 SNHLY, CDR2 FYNNEI. The CDR3 nucleotides read TGTGCCAGCAGTGAAGAAGGTAGCGCCTTCACCGGGGAGCTGTTTTTT. Amino acids: CASSEEGSAFTGELFF.

The genes are TRBV2 and TRBJ2-2; 11 bases are shared with TRBD1. Germline V CDR1 and CDR2: SNHLY, FYNNEI. The CDR3 sequence is 14 residues long. V was clipped by 7 bases and J by 7 bases; unmatched bases: 5. CDR3: CASKPGQGGGELFF. The CDR3 DNA follows: TGTGCCAGCAAGCCGGGACAGGGGGGCGGGGAGCTGTTTTTT.

This clonotype has a count of ten or more. CDR3 sequence: CASKDRGTAYNEQFF. CDR3 coding DNA: TGTGCCAGCAAGGACAGGGGGACGGCCTACAATGAGCAGTTCTTC. The chain uses TRBV2 and TRBJ2-1, with 10 bases lining up with TRBD1. The V gene's germline CDR1 is SNHLY and CDR2 FYNNEI. The CDR3 loop spans 15 amino acids. V lost 7 bases, J lost 2 bases, and 5 bases stayed unmatched.

This clonotype occurred many times. V and J are TRBV2 and TRBJ2-3; the D gene is possibly TRBD1 (5 bases). This CDR3 is 12 amino acids long. CDR1 and CDR2 (germline): SNHLY, FYNNEI. Trimming pared 3 bases from V and 10 bases from J, leaving 11 bases between. CDR3 protein: CASSEAVRAQYF. CDR3 nucleotides: TGTGCCAGCAGTGAGGCGGTCAGGGCGCAGTATTTT.

This clonotype has at least ten counts. V gene TRBV19 combines with J gene TRBJ2-1, with 10 positions matching TRBD1. CDR3 size: 20 residues. CDR1 and CDR2 from the germline V gene are LNHDA and SQIVND (reference sequence). Trimming took 4 bases from V and 0 from J; bases not matched to a gene: 15. CDR3 amino acids: CASSTPDRGLSPSSYNEQFF. For the CDR3, the DNA is TGTGCCAGTAGTACCCCCGACAGGGGGCTTAGCCCGAGCTCCTACAATGAGCAGTTCTTC.

This clonotype was recorded at least ten times. The chain is built from TRBV29-1 and TRBJ2-1; tentatively, D is TRBD1 (5 bases). CDR1 SQVTM and CDR2 ANQGSEA come from the germline V gene. The CDR3 extends over 13 amino acids. V lost 4 bases, J lost 3 bases, and 10 bases lay in between. The DNA for the CDR3 is TGCAGCGTTGCGGATGACAGCTACAATGAGCAGTTCTTC. It codes for CSVADDSYNEQFF.

This clonotype was detected many times. This rearrangement joins TRBV18 to TRBJ1-5; D possibly corresponds to TRBD1 (5 bases). CDR1 is KGHSH, CDR2 LQKENI, per germline. Trimming removed 5 bases from V and 8 bases from J, with 16 bases in between. There are 14 residues in the CDR3. The CDR3 reads CASSRSGRGEPQHF. For the CDR3, the DNA is TGTGCCAGCTCAAGATCAGGGCGCGGGGAGCCCCAGCATTTT.

This clonotype was picked up many times. The rearrangement uses TRBV9 and TRBJ2-1; no firm D call. The CDR3 is made up of 14 amino acids. V gave up 3 bases and J gave up 9 bases, with 16 bases separating them. Germline V gives CDR1 SGDLS, CDR2 YYNGEE. The CDR3 region has the DNA TGTGCCAGCAGCGGGGGAAGTTCTAGGCGTGAGCAGTTCTTC. Translated, it gives CASSGGSSRREQFF.

This clonotype was found many times. The chain recombines TRBV30 with TRBJ2-6; 8 nucleotides line up with TRBD1. CDR1 and CDR2 (germline): GTSNPN, SVGIG (reference sequence). The CDR3 is made up of 17 amino acids. With 4 bases clipped from V and 4 bases from J, the junction kept 12 bases outside the gene matches. The CDR3 reads CAWKVDRVSPGANVLTF. The CDR3 DNA reads as TGTGCCTGGAAAGTGGACAGGGTGTCCCCCGGGGCCAACGTCCTGACTTTC. Full variable domain (missing parts from reference TRBV30 and TRBJ2-6): SQTIHQWPATLVQPVGSPLSLECTVEGTSNPNLYWYRQAAGRGLQLLFYSVGIGQISSEVPQNLSASRPQDRQFILSSKKLLLSDSGFYLCAWKVDRVSPGANVLTFGAGSRLTVL.

At least ten counts were recorded for this clonotype. J is TRBJ2-3 and V is TRBV20-1, with D hard to call. Germline V gene lookup returns CDR1 DFQATT and CDR2 SNEGSKA (reference sequence). This CDR3 has 15 residues. V was shortened by 6 bases and J by 5 bases, with 21 bases between the two germline ends. The CDR3 spells CSAPGSGTIEDTQYF. The CDR3 nucleotides are TGCAGTGCGCCAGGATCCGGCACAATCGAAGATACGCAGTATTTT.